One and the same sample provided the 27 T cell receptor beta chains below, sequenced in a study of early T cells in non-severe SARS-CoV-2 infection. Each CDR3 protein gets one entry after TCRdb re-called the 5' RACE reads with MiXCR. The sample has fewer than 25,000 distinct CDR3 sequences; about 3.7% are singletons. The sequenced material came from whole blood. These receptors originate from an adult who was a healthcare worker with PCR-confirmed SARS-CoV-2 infection or an uninfected control (not recorded which).

This clonotype was counted many times. This chain uses TRBV19 with TRBJ1-1, with D possibly TRBD1 on 5 matching bases. The germline V gene encodes CDR1 LNHDA and CDR2 SQIVND (reference sequence). V lost 5 bases and J lost 8, with 15 bases in between. This CDR3 is built from 13 residues. CDR3 sequence: CASSGQVYAEAFF. The CDR3 nucleotides are TGTGCCAGTAGTGGACAAGTCTATGCCGAAGCTTTCTTT.

Relative to its sample, this clonotype is medium-sized (0.01 to 0.1%). The chain joins TRBV20-1 to TRBJ2-3; D not certain. The germline CDR1 and CDR2 sequences are DFQATT and SNEGSKA (reference sequence). Trimming stripped 0 bases from V and 2 bases from J, with 9 bases between. The length of the CDR3 is 14 residues. The CDR3 sequence is CSAREVAVTDTQYF. DNA of the CDR3: TGCAGTGCTAGAGAGGTGGCGGTCACAGATACGCAGTATTTT.

This clonotype was seen many times. The chain combines TRBV7-3 with TRBJ2-2, with TRBD1 identical over 10 bases. CDR1 and CDR2 (germline): SGHTA, FQGTGA. Losses at the gene ends were 4 bases for V and 6 bases for J; bases not matched to a gene: 8. The CDR3 is 16 amino acids. The CDR3 spells CASSSRTGGHAGELFF. The DNA for the CDR3 is TGTGCCAGCAGCTCCAGGACAGGGGGACATGCCGGGGAGCTGTTTTTT.

This clonotype is medium-sized in the sample. The rearrangement links TRBV7-3 to TRBJ1-1, with TRBD1 identical over 7 bases. The junction had 8 bases not matched to a gene; V was cut back by 3 bases and J by 4 bases. Germline CDR1 SGHTA, CDR2 FQGTGA. The CDR3 loop spans 15 amino acids. The CDR3 DNA reads TGTGCCAGCAGCTTCGGCCCAGGGGGACCCACTGAAGCTTTCTTT. Its protein product is CASSFGPGGPTEAFF.

In its sample, this clonotype was seen many times. V gene TRBV9 combines with J gene TRBJ1-5; D ambiguous. Trimming removed 0 bases from V and 0 bases from J, with 7 bases in between. The germline V gene encodes CDR1 SGDLS and CDR2 YYNGEE. The CDR3 has 15 residues. Here the CDR3 reads CASSVGGDSNQPQHF. DNA for the CDR3: TGTGCCAGCAGCGTAGGAGGTGATAGCAATCAGCCCCAGCATTTT.

This clonotype has a count of ten or more. This sequence joins TRBV6-2 or TRBV6-3 and TRBJ2-5; the D gene is possibly TRBD2 (6 bases). Trimming took off 2 bases at V and 5 bases at J, with 6 bases between the two ends. Germline V gene sequence: CDR1 MNHEY, CDR2 SVGEGT. The CDR3 runs 12 residues. The CDR3 DNA is TGTGCCAGCAGTTACGGGGGGGAGACCCAGTACTTC. As protein: CASSYGGETQYF.

This clonotype is deemed medium-sized. This chain links TRBV18 with TRBJ1-2, with a tentative D call TRBD1 (5 bases). The V end lost 6 bases, the J end lost 4 bases, and 15 bases lay between the germline ends. There are 14 residues in the CDR3. Germline lookup yields CDR1 KGHSH and CDR2 LQKENI. CDR3 nucleotide sequence: TGTGCCAGCTCCCTCGGAGCTGGGACCTATGGCTACACCTTC. Translating gives CASSLGAGTYGYTF.

This clonotype was seen at least ten times. J is TRBJ2-1 and V is TRBV20-1; no definite D call. CDR3 size: 12 residues. Trimming removed 2 bases from V and 4 bases from J, with 6 bases in between. Germline assignment: CDR1 DFQATT and CDR2 SNEGSKA (reference sequence). CDR3 coding DNA: TGCAGTGCTAGAAGGCAGTACAATGAGCAGTTCTTC. Its translation: CSARRQYNEQFF.

The V and J genes are TRBV28 and TRBJ1-1, with TRBD1 matching 7 bases. The germline gives CDR1 MDHEN, CDR2 SYDVKM. This CDR3 is 15 amino acids long. V lost 7 bases to trimming and J lost 5 bases; unmatched junction nucleotides: 13. DNA of the CDR3: TGTGCCAGCACCAATCTACAGGGGATTTGGACTGAAGCTTTCTTT. Protein: CASTNLQGIWTEAFF.

V gene TRBV10-1 combines with J gene TRBJ2-1, with D perhaps given as TRBD1 or TRBD2 (5 bases each). In germline, CDR1 is WNHNN, CDR2 SYGVQD (reference sequence). With 3 bases removed from V and 6 bases from J, the gap between germline ends came to 18 bases. This CDR3 contains 16 residues. The CDR3 here is CASSDGLRDAGNEQFF. In nucleotides, the CDR3 is TGCGCCAGCAGTGACGGGCTCCGGGACGCGGGCAATGAGCAGTTCTTC.

This clonotype showed up many times. This chain links TRBV5-6 with TRBJ2-2; 8 nucleotides align to TRBD1. The length of the CDR3 is 14 residues. Germline V gene data show CDR1 as SGHDT and CDR2 as YYEEEE. Losses at the gene ends were 5 bases for V and 6 bases for J; bases not matched to a gene: 6. The CDR3 DNA follows: TGTGCCAGCAGAGACAGGGGTAGGCCCGGGGAGCTGTTTTTT. This codes for CASRDRGRPGELFF.

This clonotype occurred many times. The chain carries TRBV6-6 and TRBJ1-5; TRBD1 matches 8 bases. The V gene end was trimmed by 6 bases and the J gene end by 4 bases; junction bases not matched to a gene: 8. CDR3 size: 15 residues. Germline CDR1 is MNHNY and CDR2 is SVGAGI (reference sequence). CDR3 sequence (DNA): TGTGCCAGCAGCGACTCGACAGGGGTAAATCAGCCCCAGCATTTT. Protein: CASSDSTGVNQPQHF.

This clonotype was picked up many times. J is TRBJ1-6 and V is TRBV12-3 or TRBV12-4, with 8 bases fitting TRBD1. The CDR3 length is 14 residues. Germline trimming cut 6 bases from V and 8 bases from J; bases unmatched to any gene: 6. The CDR3 loop is CASSPRTGYSPLHF. CDR3 bases: TGTGCCAGCAGCCCCCGGACAGGGTATTCACCCCTCCACTTT.

This clonotype was detected ten times or more. This chain connects TRBV7-3 to TRBJ2-1, with D possibly being TRBD2 (6 bases). Per the germline V gene, CDR1 is SGHTA and CDR2 is FQGTGA. CDR3 size: 15 residues. Trimming pared 1 base from V and 5 bases from J, leaving 12 bases between. CDR3 sequence: CASSLNGLFHNEQFF. The CDR3 region has the DNA TGTGCCAGCAGCTTAAATGGACTATTTCACAATGAGCAGTTCTTC.

Many counts were recorded for this clonotype. The chain employs TRBV10-1 and TRBJ2-3; D not certain. V was cut by 3 bases and J by 4 bases, with 5 bases left in between. The germline gives CDR1 WNHNN, CDR2 SYGVQD (reference sequence). The CDR3 length is 12 residues. CDR3 loop: CASSDPPDTQYF. In DNA, the CDR3 is TGCGCCAGCAGTGATCCCCCAGATACGCAGTATTTT.

The V call is TRBV24-1, the J call TRBJ2-4; possibly TRBD2 for D (5 bases). CDR3 length: 13 amino acids. Trimming took off 3 bases at V and 4 bases at J, with 6 bases between the two ends. The germline CDR1 and CDR2 sequences are KGHDR and SFDVKD. This CDR3 is CATSDGSKNIQYF. The CDR3 nucleotides are TGTGCCACCAGTGATGGGAGTAAAAACATTCAGTACTTC.

At least ten counts were recorded for this clonotype. V gene TRBV4-3 combines with J gene TRBJ2-7; the D is unclear. V was trimmed by 1 base and J by 1 base, leaving 8 bases between them. Germline V gene lookup returns CDR1 LGHNA and CDR2 YSLEER. The CDR3 consists of 14 residues. The CDR3 nucleotides are TGCGCCAGCAGCCAAGGGACGTTGTCCTACGAGCAGTACTTC. Translated, it gives CASSQGTLSYEQYF.

This clonotype turned up a few times. The chain is built from TRBV18 and TRBJ1-2; the D is unclear. Germline CDR1 and CDR2: KGHSH and LQKENI. The CDR3 contains 14 residues. The V end lost 1 base, the J end lost 4 bases, and 10 bases lay between the germline ends. The CDR3 region is CASSPLTERYGYTF. Written as DNA, the CDR3 is TGTGCCAGCTCACCACTAACGGAACGCTATGGCTACACCTTC.

This clonotype was recorded at least ten times. The chain couples TRBV28 to TRBJ1-5; 7 nucleotides agree with TRBD1. V was pared by 5 bases and J by 7 bases, with 11 bases of the junction left unmatched. CDR1 and CDR2 from the germline V gene are MDHEN and SYDVKM. The CDR3 runs to 15 residues. DNA of the CDR3: TGTGCCAGCAGTACTCAAGGACAGGTCGGACAGCCCCAGCATTTT. Amino acids: CASSTQGQVGQPQHF.

This clonotype was observed at least ten times. This chain links TRBV3-1 with TRBJ1-4; no reliable D call. V dropped 3 bases and J dropped 10 bases, with 6 bases sitting between them. Germline V CDR1 and CDR2: LGHDT, YNNKEL (reference sequence). The CDR3 contains 11 residues. CDR3 protein: CASSQGGKLFF. CDR3 sequence (DNA): TGTGCCAGCAGCCAGGGAGGAAAACTGTTTTTT.

This clonotype was detected many times. CDR3 DNA: TGCAGCCCCTTTAAGAGGGGGAATGAAAAACTGTTTTTT. Protein: CSPFKRGNEKLFF. The rearrangement links TRBV29-1 to TRBJ1-4, with D possibly matching TRBD1 (6 bases). The CDR3 extends over 13 amino acids. CDR1 is SQVTM, CDR2 ANQGSEA, per germline. Trimming left V 8 bases short and J 5 bases short, with 15 bases between.

The chain carries TRBV5-1 and TRBJ1-3; no clear D. CDR1 and CDR2 (germline): SGHRS, YFSETQ. Trimming cost V 4 bases and J 4 bases, with 6 bases left between them. This CDR3 region has 12 residues. The CDR3 is CASSTDGNTIYF. CDR3 DNA: TGCGCCAGCAGCACCGACGGAAACACCATATATTTT.

This clonotype was counted ten times or more. The gene calls are TRBV20-1 and TRBJ2-1; D might be TRBD2 (6 bases). This CDR3 spans 14 amino acids. Trimming removed 6 bases at V and 8 bases at J, with 20 bases between. Germline assignment: CDR1 DFQATT and CDR2 SNEGSKA (reference sequence). The chain's CDR3 is CSAFRDFPFDEQFF. The CDR3 region has the DNA TGCAGTGCCTTCCGGGACTTCCCTTTCGATGAGCAGTTCTTC.

Many counts were recorded for this clonotype. V usage is TRBV30 and J usage is TRBJ1-2; a possible D gene is TRBD1 (5 bases). CDR3 length: 12 amino acids. V was shortened by 2 bases and J by 7 bases, with 11 bases between the two germline ends. CDR1 is GTSNPN and CDR2 is SVGIG in the germline V gene (reference sequence). The CDR3 reads CAWSPQGGGYTF. In DNA form, the CDR3 reads TGTGCCTGGAGTCCCCAGGGAGGTGGCTACACCTTC.

This chain uses TRBV9 with TRBJ1-2; tentatively, D is TRBD1 (6 bases). This CDR3 is 13 amino acids long. V was shortened by 0 bases and J by 6 bases, with 9 bases between the two germline ends. Germline values: CDR1 SGDLS, CDR2 YYNGEE. CDR3 DNA: TGTGCCAGCAGCGTAGCGGACAGCAATGGCTACACCTTC. Translating gives CASSVADSNGYTF.

This clonotype has at least ten counts. The V call is TRBV7-6, the J call TRBJ2-7; 8 nucleotides agree with TRBD2. The length of the CDR3 is 16 residues. The ends lost 5 bases at V and 2 bases at J; junction bases unmatched: 11. CDR1 SGHVS and CDR2 FNYEAQ come from the germline V gene. This chain's CDR3 is CASSPTSGGQTYEQYF. The CDR3 DNA follows: TGTGCCAGCAGCCCTACCAGCGGGGGCCAAACCTACGAGCAGTACTTC.

This clonotype came up many times. The chain joins TRBV7-8 to TRBJ1-1, with TRBD1 matching over 9 bases. The CDR3 loop spans 12 amino acids. Unmatched junction bases numbered 3, after V lost 1 base and J lost 12 bases. Germline assignment: CDR1 SGHVS and CDR2 FQNEAQ. Here the CDR3 reads CASSLDRGQSFF. CDR3 nucleotide sequence: TGTGCCAGCAGCTTAGACAGGGGGCAATCTTTCTTT.